A single sample gave rise to the 11 T cell receptor beta chains below, sequenced in a study of vaccination and CD4 T cells after COVID-19. Treatment noted: roughly 11-day PBMC culture with coronavirus spike peptide pools or control peptides (ViraFEST assay). Investigators obtained the unexposed donor's CD4+ T cells before the COVID-19 pandemic (2011-2018). Antigen specificity for these receptors is unknown. The Oncomine TCR Beta short-read assay sequenced DNA from cultured CD4+ T cells. CD4+ T cells were cultured, and genomic DNA was extracted from them. TCRdb ran MiXCR on the PCR reads and lists one entry per CDR3 protein. Among over 6,000 distinct CDR3 sequences listed, over 25% were seen once. The material sequenced was CD4+ T cells from blood, cultured in vitro. All receptors come from a human donor in good health.

This chain connects TRBV14 to TRBJ2-5; the match to TRBD1 covers 7 bases. The V and J ends lost 4 bases and 4 bases, in that order; junction bases with no gene match: 3. Germline V lookup: CDR1 SGHDN, CDR2 FVKESK. The CDR3 has 13 amino acids. CDR3 coding DNA: TGTGCCAGCAGCCGGGGACAGATAGAGACCCAGTACTTC. Its translation: CASSRGQIETQYF.

This clonotype was observed a handful of times. This sequence joins TRBV19 and TRBJ1-2; TRBD1 matches at 8 bases. Losses at the gene ends were 6 bases for V and 0 bases for J; bases not matched to a gene: 6. CDR1 is LNHDA and CDR2 is SQIVND in the germline V gene (reference sequence). The CDR3 extends over 15 amino acids. CDR3 bases: TGTGCCAGTAGCCCACAGGGGGGTGCTAACTATGGCTACACCTTC. It codes for CASSPQGGANYGYTF. Filled out from reference TRBV19 and TRBJ1-2, the complete variable domain reads DGGITQSPKYLFRKEGQNVTLSCEQNLNHDAMYWYRQDPGQGLRLIYYSQIVNDFQKGDIAEGYSVSREKKESFPLTVTSAQKNPTAFYLCASSPQGGANYGYTFGSGTRLTVV.

The V gene is TRBV7-2, the J gene TRBJ1-2, with a tentative D call TRBD1 (6 bases). Trimming took off 0 bases at V and 6 bases at J, with 11 bases between the two ends. The germline V gene encodes CDR1 SGHTA and CDR2 FQGNSA. The CDR3 covers 14 residues. The CDR3 nucleotides are TGTGCCAGCAGCTTAGCATACGGGGGCGATGGCTACACCTTC. Translated, it gives CASSLAYGGDGYTF.

This rearrangement joins TRBV4-2 to TRBJ2-6; 11 bases align to TRBD2. This CDR3 comprises 18 residues. CDR1 and CDR2 (germline): LGHNA, YNFKEQ. Losses at the gene ends were 1 base for V and 0 bases for J; bases not matched to a gene: 2. CDR3 nucleotide sequence: TGTGCCAGCAGCCAAGTAGCGGGAGGGAGCTCTGGGGCCAACGTCCTGACTTTC. As protein: CASSQVAGGSSGANVLTF.

The chain uses TRBV24-1 and TRBJ2-1, with D tentatively TRBD1 or TRBD2 (6 bases each). The CDR3 loop spans 16 amino acids. From germline, CDR1 is KGHDR and CDR2 SFDVKD. Trimming took 0 bases from V and 8 from J, leaving 16 bases between them. DNA of the CDR3: TGTGCCACCAGTGATTTGAAAGGGGGACTCCCGTATGAGCAGTTCTTC. This sequence encodes CATSDLKGGLPYEQFF.

The rearrangement links TRBV6-1 to TRBJ2-6, with D perhaps TRBD1 (5 bases). V shed 6 bases and J shed 0 bases, with 15 bases lying between them. Germline V lookup: CDR1 MNHNS, CDR2 SASEGT. The CDR3 is 17 amino acids. The CDR3 coding sequence is TGTGCCAGCAGCAGAAGGGGCAGGAGCTCTGGGGCCAACGTCCTGACTTTC. This encodes CASSRRGRSSGANVLTF.

This chain uses TRBV6-2 or TRBV6-3 with TRBJ2-2, with unresolved D. In germline, CDR1 is MNHEY, CDR2 SVGEGT. The CDR3 contains 12 residues. The V end was cut by 5 bases, the J end by 2 bases, with 3 bases between. CDR3 sequence: CASSTNTGELFF. As DNA, the CDR3 is TGTGCCAGCAGTACTAACACCGGGGAGCTGTTTTTT.

The chain employs TRBV10-3 and TRBJ2-3; 9 positions agree with TRBD1. Per the germline V gene, CDR1 is ENHRY and CDR2 is SYGVKD. CDR3 length: 15 residues. The ends lost 6 bases at V and 5 bases at J; junction bases unmatched: 9. The CDR3 loop reads CAIRKGQGLGDTQYF. The CDR3 coding sequence is TGTGCCATCAGGAAGGGACAGGGCTTGGGAGATACGCAGTATTTT.

The rearrangement links TRBV19 to TRBJ1-5; 9 bases line up with TRBD1. V dropped 4 bases and J dropped 7; count of bases not matched to a gene: 8. Germline V gives CDR1 LNHDA, CDR2 SQIVND (reference sequence). CDR3 size: 15 residues. CDR3 nucleotide sequence: TGTGCCAGTAGTAGGGGGACAGGGTCAGTGCAGCCCCAGCATTTT. Its protein product is CASSRGTGSVQPQHF.

This chain uses TRBV7-9 with TRBJ2-7, with 9 bases identical to TRBD1. Germline CDR1 is SEHNR and CDR2 is FQNEAQ (reference sequence). The CDR3 sequence is 15 residues long. V gave up 8 bases and J gave up 9 bases; unmatched junction bases: 17. The CDR3 is CASGLKGQGPEGQYF. The CDR3 DNA reads as TGTGCCAGCGGTCTAAAGGGACAGGGACCGGAAGGGCAGTACTTC.

This rearrangement joins TRBV28 to TRBJ2-7; 7 nucleotides line up with TRBD2. V gave up 6 bases and J gave up 6 bases; unmatched junction bases: 5. CDR1 MDHEN and CDR2 SYDVKM come from the germline V gene. The CDR3 runs to 12 residues. The CDR3 protein is CASSPGGGEQYF. CDR3 in DNA: TGTGCCAGCAGCCCAGGCGGGGGCGAGCAGTACTTC.